This TCR beta chain was identified during a study of shared clonotypes between healthy human individuals. Study outcomes and limitations: A small donor pool kept down the genetic and exposure-history diversity that was represented. Incompleteness in sorted-subset sequencing, despite large depth, was shown by rarefaction. Between four donors, naive CD4 clonotypes were shared at a level of about 5%.

Generated by immunoSEQ multiplex PCR, the TCRdb table keeps only in-frame clones and is missing some. The data hold 400,000 to 600,000 clones, with about 96% observed a single time. Worth noting for this clone: Its antigen is as yet unknown.

The CDR3 consists of 14 residues. Germline V lookup: CDR1 LNHDA, CDR2 SQIVND (reference sequence). V gave up 5 bases and J gave up 6 bases, with 16 bases separating them. The specimen was naive CD4+ T cells sorted from blood. The subset is: CD45RA+ positively selected. The V gene is TRBV19, the J gene TRBJ1-2; D not resolved. This receptor was obtained from a young woman in good health. The CDR3: CASSPRSPKDGYTF. The DNA of the CDR3 is TGTGCCAGTAGTCCTAGGAGTCCCAAGGATGGCTACACCTTC. The whole variable domain, filled in from reference TRBV19 and TRBJ1-2, reads DGGITQSPKYLFRKEGQNVTLSCEQNLNHDAMYWYRQDPGQGLRLIYYSQIVNDFQKGDIAEGYSVSREKKESFPLTVTSAQKNPTAFYLCASSPRSPKDGYTFGSGTRLTVV.